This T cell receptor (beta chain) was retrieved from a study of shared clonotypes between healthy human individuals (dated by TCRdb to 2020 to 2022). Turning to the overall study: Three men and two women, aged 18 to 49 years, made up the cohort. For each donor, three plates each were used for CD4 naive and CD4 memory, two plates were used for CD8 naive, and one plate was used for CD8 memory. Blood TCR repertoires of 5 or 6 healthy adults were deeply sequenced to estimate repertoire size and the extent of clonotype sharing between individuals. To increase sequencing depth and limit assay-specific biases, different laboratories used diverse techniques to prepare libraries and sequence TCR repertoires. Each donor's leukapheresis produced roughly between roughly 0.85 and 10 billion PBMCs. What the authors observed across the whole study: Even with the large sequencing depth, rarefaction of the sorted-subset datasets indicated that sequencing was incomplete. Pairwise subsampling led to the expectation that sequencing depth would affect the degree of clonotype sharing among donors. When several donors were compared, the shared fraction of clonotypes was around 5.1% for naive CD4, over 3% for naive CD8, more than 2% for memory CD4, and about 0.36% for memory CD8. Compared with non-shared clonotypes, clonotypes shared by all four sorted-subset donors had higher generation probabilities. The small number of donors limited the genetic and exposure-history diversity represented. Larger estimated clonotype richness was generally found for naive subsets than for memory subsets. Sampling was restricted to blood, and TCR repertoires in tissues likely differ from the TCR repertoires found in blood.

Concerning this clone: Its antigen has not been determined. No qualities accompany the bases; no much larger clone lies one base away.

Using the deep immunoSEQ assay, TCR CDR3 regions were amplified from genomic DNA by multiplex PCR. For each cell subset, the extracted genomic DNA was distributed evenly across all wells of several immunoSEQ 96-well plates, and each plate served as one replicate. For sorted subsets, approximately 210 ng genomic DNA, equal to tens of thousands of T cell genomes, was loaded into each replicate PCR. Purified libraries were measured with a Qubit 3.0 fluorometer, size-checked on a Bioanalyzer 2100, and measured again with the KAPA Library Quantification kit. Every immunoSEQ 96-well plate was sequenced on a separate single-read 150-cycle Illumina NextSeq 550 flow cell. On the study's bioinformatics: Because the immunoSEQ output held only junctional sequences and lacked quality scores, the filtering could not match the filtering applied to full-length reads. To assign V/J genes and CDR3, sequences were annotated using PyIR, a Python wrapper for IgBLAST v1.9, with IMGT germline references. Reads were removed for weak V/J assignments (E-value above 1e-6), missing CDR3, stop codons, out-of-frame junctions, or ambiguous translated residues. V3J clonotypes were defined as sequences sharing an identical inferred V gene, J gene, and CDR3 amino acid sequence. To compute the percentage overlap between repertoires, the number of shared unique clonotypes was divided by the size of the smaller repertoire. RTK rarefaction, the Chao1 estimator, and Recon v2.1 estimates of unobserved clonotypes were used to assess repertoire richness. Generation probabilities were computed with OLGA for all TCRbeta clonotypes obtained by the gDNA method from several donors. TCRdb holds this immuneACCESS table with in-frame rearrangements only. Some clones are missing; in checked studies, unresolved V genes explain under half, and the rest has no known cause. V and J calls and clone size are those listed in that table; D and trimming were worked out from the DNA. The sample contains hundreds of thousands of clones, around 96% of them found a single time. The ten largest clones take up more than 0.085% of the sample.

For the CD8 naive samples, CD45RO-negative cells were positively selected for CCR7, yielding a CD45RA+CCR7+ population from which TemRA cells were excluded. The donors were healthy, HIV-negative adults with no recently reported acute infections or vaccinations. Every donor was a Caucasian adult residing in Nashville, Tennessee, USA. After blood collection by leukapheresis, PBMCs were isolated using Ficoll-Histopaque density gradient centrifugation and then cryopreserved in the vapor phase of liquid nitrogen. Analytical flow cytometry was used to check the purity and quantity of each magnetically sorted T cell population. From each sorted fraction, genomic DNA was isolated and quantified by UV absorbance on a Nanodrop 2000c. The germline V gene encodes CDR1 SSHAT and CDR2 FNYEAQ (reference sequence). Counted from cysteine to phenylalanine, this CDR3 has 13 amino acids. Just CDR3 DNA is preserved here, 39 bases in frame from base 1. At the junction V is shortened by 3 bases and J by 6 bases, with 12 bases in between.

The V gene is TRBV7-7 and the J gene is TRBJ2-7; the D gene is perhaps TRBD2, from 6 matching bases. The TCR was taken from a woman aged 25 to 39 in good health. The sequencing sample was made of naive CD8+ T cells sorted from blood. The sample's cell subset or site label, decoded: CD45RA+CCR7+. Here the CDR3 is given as CASSFGTQGEQYF. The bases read TGTGCCAGCAGCTTCGGGACTCAGGGCGAGCAGTACTTC.